Sequencing of this TCR beta chain was carried out in a study of T cell changes during pregnancy in multiple sclerosis (dated 2019 in TCRdb). A note on the overall study: The study looked at changes in the T cell repertoire across pregnancy in women with multiple sclerosis.

Sequences MGHRA (CDR1) and YSYEKL (CDR2) are obtained from the germline V gene. The germline V end is reduced by 5 bases and the J end by 4 bases; junction bases left unmatched: 9. The cysteine opens and the phenylalanine closes a CDR3 of 16 amino acids. This entry keeps only the CDR3 DNA: 48 bases, framed from base 1. Points on this clone: What this receptor recognizes is not known. Base qualities are missing; no much larger clone stands one base away.

Libraries were made using the immunoSEQ multiplex PCR assay. TCRdb holds this immuneACCESS table with in-frame rearrangements only. Some clones are missing; in checked studies, unresolved V genes explain under half, and the rest has no known cause. This sample gives roughly 38,000 clones in total; more than 75% of them show up just once. The ten largest make up roughly 0.69% of the sample. In this chain, TRBV4-1 is recombined with TRBJ2-4, with 9 central nucleotides matching TRBD2. This material consisted of CD4+ T cells from peripheral blood mononuclear cells, taken in the second trimester of pregnancy. The sequence was obtained from a female donor in good health, enrolled as a control in a pregnancy study. The CDR3 in this case is CASSTPSGDPKNIQYF. Read as DNA, the sequence is TGCGCCAGCAGCACCCCTAGCGGGGACCCTAAAAACATTCAGTACTTC.